This record looks at one T cell receptor (beta chain) sequence and its context. Its binding antigen is unknown. No qualities accompany the bases; no much larger clone lies one base away. The donors were healthy, HIV-negative adults with no recently reported acute infections or vaccinations. Only Caucasian adults living in Nashville, Tennessee, USA were represented among the donors. CD4+ T cells were enriched by magnetic negative selection, after which naive cells were positively selected on CD45RA and the negative fraction was taken as the memory subset. Blood was collected by leukapheresis, and PBMCs were isolated by Ficoll-Histopaque density gradient centrifugation and then cryopreserved in liquid nitrogen vapor phase. Purity and quantity of every magnetically sorted T cell population were checked by analytical flow cytometry. Genomic DNA was isolated from every sorted fraction and measured by UV absorbance on a Nanodrop 2000c.

The record originates from a study of shared clonotypes between healthy human individuals (dated by TCRdb to the early 2020s). About the study as a whole: The cohort included three men and a couple of women between 18 and 49 years of age. For each donor, three plates each were used for CD4 naive and CD4 memory, two plates were used for CD8 naive, and one plate was used for CD8 memory. The study deeply sequenced blood TCR repertoires of five healthy adults to estimate repertoire size and the extent of clonotype sharing between individuals. Libraries were prepared and TCR repertoires were sequenced by different laboratories using diverse techniques, in order to increase sequencing depth and limit assay-specific biases. Each donor's leukapheresis produced roughly between roughly 0.85 and 10 billion PBMCs.

Study-wide conclusions, independent of this receptor: Naive subsets generally had larger estimated clonotype richness than memory subsets did. Based on pairwise subsampling, the degree of clonotype sharing among donors was expected to be affected by sequencing depth. When a handful of donors were compared, the shared fraction of clonotypes was about 5% for naive CD4, around 3.5% for naive CD8, more than 2% for memory CD4, and under 0.5% for memory CD8. Even with the large sequencing depth, rarefaction of the sorted-subset datasets indicated that sequencing was incomplete. Because the study included only a small number of donors, the genetic and exposure-history diversity represented was limited. Compared with non-shared clonotypes, clonotypes shared by all four sorted-subset donors had higher generation probabilities. Sampling was limited to blood, and TCR repertoires in tissue likely differ from TCR repertoires in blood.

Using the deep immunoSEQ assay, multiplex PCR amplified TCR CDR3 regions from genomic DNA. Extracted genomic DNA from each cell subset was distributed evenly across all wells of several immunoSEQ 96-well plates, and each plate was treated as a replicate. Each replicate PCR for sorted subsets received about 180 ng genomic DNA, equal to about 30,000 T cell genomes. Purified libraries were measured with a Qubit 3.0 fluorometer, size-checked on a Bioanalyzer 2100, and measured again with the KAPA Library Quantification kit. A separate single-read 150-cycle Illumina NextSeq 550 flow cell was used to sequence each immunoSEQ 96-well plate. Processing in the source paper ran as follows. The immunoSEQ output contained only junctional sequences without quality scores, so filtering could not match that applied to full-length reads. Sequences were annotated with PyIR, a Python wrapper for IgBLAST v1.9, using IMGT germline references to assign V/J genes and CDR3. Reads were filtered out if the reads had weak V/J assignments (E-value above 1e-6), no CDR3, stop codons, out-of-frame junctions, or ambiguous translated residues. A V3J clonotype was defined by an identical inferred V gene, J gene, and CDR3 amino acid sequence. To compute the percentage overlap between repertoires, the number of shared unique clonotypes was divided by the size of the smaller repertoire. Repertoire richness was assessed with RTK rarefaction, the Chao1 estimator, and Recon v2.1 estimates of unobserved clonotypes. Generation probabilities for all TCRbeta clonotypes obtained by the gDNA method from a handful of donors were computed using OLGA. Entries here come from immuneACCESS through TCRdb and include only in-frame sequences with V and J called. Some clones fail to appear in such tables; in the studies checked, an unresolved V gene covers under half of the shortfall, and the cause of the remainder is unknown. The V and J calls and clone size come from that table; D and trimming were worked out from the DNA. This sample comprises 2 million to 2.5 million clones, approximately 94% of them detected only once. The ten largest clones represent 0.1% to 0.15% of the sample.

The germline V gene provides CDR1 MNHEY and CDR2 SVGAGI. V gives up 3 bases and J gives up 8 bases, and the segment between their germline ends measures 19 bases. Its CDR3 holds 16 amino acids, cysteine through phenylalanine. This entry keeps only the CDR3 DNA: 48 bases, framed from base 1. This receptor chain uses TRBV6-5 and TRBJ1-4; no D gene is confidently identified. Sequencing input: naive CD4+ T cells sorted from blood. This sample's cell subset or site label indicates: CD45RA+ positively selected. The receptor's source is a man aged 18 to 29 in good health. Here the CDR3 is given as CASSYYEETAREKLFF. The base sequence is TGTGCCAGCAGTTATTATGAGGAAACGGCCCGGGAAAAACTGTTTTTT.